A selection of T cell receptor beta chains follows, all from one sample in a study of identical twins. TCRdb processed the 5' RACE reads anew with MiXCR; each CDR3 protein has one entry. The sample includes about 700,000 distinct CDR3 sequences, 6.1% of them seen just once. Source material: naive T cells sorted from blood. The receptors were gathered from a man aged 18 to 30 in good health. Each CDR3 is given with its conserved first and last residue. A D gene is named only where the DNA matches it firmly. Clone size is given for some rows only: seen once, a few or many times, or a class if the clone is expanded.

v_call: TRBV4-3
d_call: -
clone_size: many
j_call: TRBJ1-2
cdr3_aa: CASSQEGQLYGYTF
cdr3_nt: TGCGCCAGCAGCCAAGAAGGGCAACTCTATGGCTACACCTTC

v_call: TRBV19
d_call: -
clone_size: -
j_call: TRBJ2-1
cdr3_aa: CASSMWDNEQFF
cdr3_nt: TGTGCCAGTAGTATGTGGGATAATGAGCAGTTCTTC

v_call: TRBV7-2
d_call: TRBD1
clone_size: many
j_call: TRBJ1-5
cdr3_aa: CASSDRDNQPQHF
cdr3_nt: TGTGCCAGCAGCGACAGGGATAATCAGCCCCAGCATTTT

v_call: TRBV12-3/TRBV12-4
d_call: -
clone_size: many
j_call: TRBJ2-7
cdr3_aa: CASSLAGVYEQYF
cdr3_nt: TGTGCCAGCAGTTTAGCGGGAGTGTACGAGCAGTACTTC

v_call: TRBV15
d_call: -
clone_size: once
j_call: TRBJ1-1
cdr3_aa: CATSREARLNTEAFF
cdr3_nt: TGTGCCACCAGCAGAGAGGCCAGATTGAACACTGAAGCTTTCTTT

v_call: TRBV6-1
d_call: -
clone_size: many
j_call: TRBJ2-2
cdr3_aa: CASRRDGKTGELFF
cdr3_nt: TGTGCCAGCAGGAGGGACGGAAAGACCGGGGAGCTGTTTTTT

v_call: TRBV7-7
d_call: -
clone_size: few
j_call: TRBJ2-1
cdr3_aa: CASSETSNYNEQFF
cdr3_nt: TGTGCCAGCAGTGAGACTAGTAACTACAATGAGCAGTTCTTC

v_call: TRBV7-9
d_call: TRBD2
clone_size: many
j_call: TRBJ2-3
cdr3_aa: CASSLSGRGTDTQYF
cdr3_nt: TGTGCCAGCAGCCTTAGCGGGAGAGGTACAGATACGCAGTATTTT

v_call: TRBV12-3/TRBV12-4
d_call: TRBD1
clone_size: -
j_call: TRBJ1-2
cdr3_aa: CASTTRTGSYGYTF
cdr3_nt: TGTGCCAGCACCACGCGGACAGGATCTTATGGCTACACCTTC

v_call: TRBV27
d_call: -
clone_size: few
j_call: TRBJ2-5
cdr3_aa: CASSPGTERQETQYF
cdr3_nt: TGTGCCAGCAGTCCCGGGACGGAGCGACAAGAGACCCAGTACTTC

v_call: TRBV5-1
d_call: -
clone_size: many
j_call: TRBJ2-1
cdr3_aa: CASSLVPGHSYNEQFF
cdr3_nt: TGCGCCAGCAGCTTGGTACCGGGACACTCCTACAATGAGCAGTTCTTC

v_call: TRBV5-6
d_call: TRBD2
clone_size: many
j_call: TRBJ2-5
cdr3_aa: CASSTRLAGVETQYF
cdr3_nt: TGTGCCAGCAGCACCAGACTAGCGGGAGTGGAGACCCAGTACTTC

v_call: TRBV6-5
d_call: -
clone_size: many
j_call: TRBJ2-5
cdr3_aa: CASSYLIGGTARTQYF
cdr3_nt: TGTGCCAGCAGTTACTTAATCGGAGGGACAGCTAGGACCCAGTACTTC

v_call: TRBV4-2
d_call: -
clone_size: many
j_call: TRBJ2-5
cdr3_aa: CASSQDRERETQYF
cdr3_nt: TGTGCCAGCAGCCAAGACAGGGAGCGGGAGACCCAGTACTTC

v_call: TRBV15
d_call: TRBD2
clone_size: many
j_call: TRBJ2-1
cdr3_aa: CATSRNPTTGTNSYNEQFF
cdr3_nt: TGTGCCACCAGCAGAAACCCTACTACCGGGACTAACTCCTACAATGAGCAGTTCTTC

v_call: TRBV7-2
d_call: -
clone_size: many
j_call: TRBJ2-2
cdr3_aa: CASSLGAGTGELFF
cdr3_nt: TGTGCCAGCAGCTTAGGGGCCGGTACCGGGGAGCTGTTTTTT

v_call: TRBV5-6
d_call: TRBD2
clone_size: few
j_call: TRBJ2-3
cdr3_aa: CASSFIGLAETTDTQYF
cdr3_nt: TGTGCCAGCAGCTTCATCGGACTAGCTGAAACCACAGATACGCAGTATTTT

v_call: TRBV29-1
d_call: -
clone_size: many
j_call: TRBJ2-5
cdr3_aa: CSVILQETQYF
cdr3_nt: TGCAGCGTTATATTACAAGAGACCCAGTACTTC

v_call: TRBV5-1
d_call: -
clone_size: many
j_call: TRBJ2-1
cdr3_aa: CASQSGPGSNEQFF
cdr3_nt: TGCGCCAGCCAAAGCGGGCCTGGATCCAATGAGCAGTTCTTC

v_call: TRBV2
d_call: -
clone_size: -
j_call: TRBJ2-4
cdr3_aa: CASRGKEVINIQYF
cdr3_nt: TGTGCCAGCAGGGGAAAGGAGGTGATAAACATTCAGTACTTC

v_call: TRBV6-5
d_call: -
clone_size: few
j_call: TRBJ1-6
cdr3_aa: CASSFPDSNSPLHF
cdr3_nt: TGTGCCAGCAGTTTCCCGGACAGTAATTCACCCCTCCACTTT

v_call: TRBV19
d_call: -
clone_size: few
j_call: TRBJ2-3
cdr3_aa: CASSSTLARADTQYF
cdr3_nt: TGTGCCAGTAGTTCGACTCTGGCCCGCGCAGATACGCAGTATTTT

v_call: TRBV4-2
d_call: TRBD1
clone_size: many
j_call: TRBJ2-1
cdr3_aa: CASSQDGQGRNEQFF
cdr3_nt: TGTGCCAGCAGCCAGGATGGACAGGGGAGGAATGAGCAGTTCTTC

v_call: TRBV29-1
d_call: TRBD2
clone_size: many
j_call: TRBJ2-5
cdr3_aa: CSVEIEVTSGPAETQYF
cdr3_nt: TGCAGCGTTGAGATAGAAGTGACTAGCGGGCCGGCGGAGACCCAGTACTTC

v_call: TRBV5-5
d_call: TRBD1
clone_size: few
j_call: TRBJ2-7
cdr3_aa: CASSLEGQVLLYEQYF
cdr3_nt: TGTGCCAGCAGCTTGGAGGGACAGGTGCTTCTCTACGAGCAGTACTTC

v_call: TRBV18
d_call: -
clone_size: -
j_call: TRBJ2-1
cdr3_aa: CASSPTGSTYNEQFF
cdr3_nt: TGTGCCAGCTCACCTACCGGGAGTACCTACAATGAGCAGTTCTTC

v_call: TRBV24-1
d_call: -
clone_size: -
j_call: TRBJ1-1
cdr3_aa: CATTTHPGLREAFF
cdr3_nt: TGTGCCACCACTACGCATCCGGGATTAAGAGAAGCTTTCTTT

v_call: TRBV12-3/TRBV12-4
d_call: TRBD1
clone_size: many
j_call: TRBJ2-5
cdr3_aa: CASSFRTGETQYF
cdr3_nt: TGTGCCAGCAGTTTTAGGACAGGAGAGACCCAGTACTTC

v_call: TRBV29-1
d_call: -
clone_size: few
j_call: TRBJ2-5
cdr3_aa: CSVGWQGGGETQYF
cdr3_nt: TGCAGCGTGGGGTGGCAGGGGGGCGGTGAGACCCAGTACTTC

v_call: TRBV20-1
d_call: TRBD2
clone_size: -
j_call: TRBJ2-5
cdr3_aa: CSARARLAGETQYF
cdr3_nt: TGCAGTGCTAGAGCCCGACTAGCAGGGGAGACCCAGTACTTC

v_call: TRBV20-1
d_call: -
clone_size: many
j_call: TRBJ2-1
cdr3_aa: CSASDDNEQFF
cdr3_nt: TGCAGTGCTAGTGATGACAATGAGCAGTTCTTC

v_call: TRBV5-1
d_call: -
clone_size: many
j_call: TRBJ2-2
cdr3_aa: CASSLEVQTGELFF
cdr3_nt: TGCGCCAGCAGCTTGGAGGTTCAGACCGGGGAGCTGTTTTTT

v_call: TRBV12-3/TRBV12-4
d_call: TRBD2
clone_size: many
j_call: TRBJ2-5
cdr3_aa: CASTLPLAGGYQETQYF
cdr3_nt: TGTGCCAGCACCCTACCCCTAGCGGGAGGGTACCAAGAGACCCAGTACTTC

v_call: TRBV28
d_call: -
clone_size: many
j_call: TRBJ1-5
cdr3_aa: CASTLTGNQPQHF
cdr3_nt: TGTGCCAGCACCCTAACAGGGAATCAGCCCCAGCATTTT

v_call: TRBV4-3
d_call: -
clone_size: many
j_call: TRBJ2-1
cdr3_aa: CASSQSQGFYNEQFF
cdr3_nt: TGCGCCAGCAGCCAAAGTCAGGGGTTTTACAATGAGCAGTTCTTC

v_call: TRBV15
d_call: TRBD2
clone_size: few
j_call: TRBJ2-1
cdr3_aa: CATSSRRASGRASEQFF
cdr3_nt: TGTGCCACCAGCAGCCGGCGGGCTAGCGGGAGGGCCAGCGAGCAGTTCTTC

v_call: TRBV29-1
d_call: -
clone_size: -
j_call: TRBJ1-1
cdr3_aa: CSVVQGAEAFF
cdr3_nt: TGCAGCGTTGTACAGGGCGCTGAAGCTTTCTTT

v_call: TRBV6-5
d_call: -
clone_size: many
j_call: TRBJ2-5
cdr3_aa: CASSSAGSETQYF
cdr3_nt: TGTGCCAGCAGTTCGGCAGGGTCGGAGACCCAGTACTTC

v_call: TRBV28
d_call: -
clone_size: many
j_call: TRBJ2-5
cdr3_aa: CASSLIKVPMTQYF
cdr3_nt: TGTGCCAGCAGTTTAATTAAGGTCCCGATGACCCAGTACTTC

v_call: TRBV24-1
d_call: -
clone_size: many
j_call: TRBJ1-6
cdr3_aa: CATSDGIAPLHF
cdr3_nt: TGTGCCACCAGTGATGGAATAGCACCCCTCCACTTT

v_call: TRBV28
d_call: -
clone_size: many
j_call: TRBJ2-5
cdr3_aa: CASSLGWVGETQYF
cdr3_nt: TGTGCCAGCAGTTTAGGGTGGGTTGGAGAGACCCAGTACTTC

v_call: TRBV29-1
d_call: TRBD1
clone_size: many
j_call: TRBJ2-1
cdr3_aa: CSVGTGGDEQFF
cdr3_nt: TGCAGCGTTGGGACAGGGGGAGATGAGCAGTTCTTC

v_call: TRBV29-1
d_call: -
clone_size: many
j_call: TRBJ2-7
cdr3_aa: CSVRAWGGFTYEQYF
cdr3_nt: TGCAGCGTGCGGGCCTGGGGTGGATTCACATACGAGCAGTACTTC

v_call: TRBV5-1
d_call: TRBD2
clone_size: -
j_call: TRBJ2-1
cdr3_aa: CASSSEYTGTKGFF
cdr3_nt: TGCGCCAGCAGCTCCGAATATACCGGGACTAAGGGGTTCTTC

v_call: TRBV24-1
d_call: -
clone_size: many
j_call: TRBJ2-1
cdr3_aa: CATSGVSPPEQFF
cdr3_nt: TGTGCCACCAGTGGGGTGTCCCCCCCTGAGCAGTTCTTC

v_call: TRBV20-1
d_call: -
clone_size: few
j_call: TRBJ2-1
cdr3_aa: CSALFVAVSYNEQFF
cdr3_nt: TGCAGTGCTCTCTTCGTGGCGGTCTCCTACAATGAGCAGTTCTTC